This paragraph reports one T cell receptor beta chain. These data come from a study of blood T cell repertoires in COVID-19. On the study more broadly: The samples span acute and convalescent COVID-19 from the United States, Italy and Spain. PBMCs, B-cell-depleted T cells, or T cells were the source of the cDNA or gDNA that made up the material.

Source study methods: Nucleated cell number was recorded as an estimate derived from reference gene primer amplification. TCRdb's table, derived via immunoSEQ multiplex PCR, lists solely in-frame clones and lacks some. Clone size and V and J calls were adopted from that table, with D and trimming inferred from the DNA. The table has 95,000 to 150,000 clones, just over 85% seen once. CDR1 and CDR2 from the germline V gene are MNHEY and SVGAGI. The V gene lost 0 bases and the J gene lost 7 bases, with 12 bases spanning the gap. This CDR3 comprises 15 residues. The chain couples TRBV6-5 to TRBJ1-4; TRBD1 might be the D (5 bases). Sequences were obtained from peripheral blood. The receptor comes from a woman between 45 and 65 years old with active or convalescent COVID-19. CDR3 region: CASSYSAGRSEKLFF. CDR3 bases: TGTGCCAGCAGTTACTCGGCAGGGCGGTCTGAAAAACTGTTTTTT.